The 24 T cell receptor beta chains presented below share a single source sample, sequenced in a study of blood T cell repertoires in COVID-19. Here immunoSEQ multiplex PCR was the method, and the copy in TCRdb shows in-frame clones only, minus some. The sample shows 200,000 to 250,000 clones, under 90% of them seen only once. The sequencing input was peripheral blood. Receptor source: a man aged 45 to 65 with acute or convalescent COVID-19.

The rearrangement joins TRBV25-1 to TRBJ2-7; TRBD1 matches at 10 bases. Germline V lookup: CDR1 MGHDK, CDR2 SYGVNS. The CDR3 length is 14 residues. The junction had 7 bases not matched to a gene; V was cut back by 6 bases and J by 5 bases. The CDR3 here is CASSPGQGIDEQYF. The CDR3 nucleotides are TGTGCCAGCAGCCCGGGACAGGGGATCGACGAGCAGTACTTC.

The chain links TRBV9 to TRBJ1-4; D gene uncertain. The CDR3 runs 18 residues. The germline CDR1 and CDR2 sequences are SGDLS and YYNGEE. With 1 base removed from V and 0 bases from J, the gap between germline ends came to 16 bases. Here the CDR3 reads CASSVREQARTTNEKLFF. The CDR3 DNA sequence: TGTGCCAGCAGCGTACGAGAGCAGGCAAGAACAACTAATGAAAAACTGTTTTTT.

This chain connects TRBV2 to TRBJ1-3; D unresolved. The CDR3 contains 16 residues. V lost 1 base and J lost 0, with 10 bases in between. Germline lookup yields CDR1 SNHLY and CDR2 FYNNEI. The CDR3 bases are TGTGCCAGCAGTGAAGGCGGAACGACCTCTGGAAACACCATATATTTT. It yields the protein CASSEGGTTSGNTIYF.

The rearrangement joins TRBV27 to TRBJ1-6; D gene ambiguous. The CDR3 totals 16 residues. Germline lookup yields CDR1 MNHEY and CDR2 SMNVEV (reference sequence). V lost 6 bases and J lost 10, with 22 bases in between. The CDR3 reads CASSRGTFRGGSPLHF. The CDR3, as DNA: TGTGCCAGCAGCCGAGGCACGTTCCGGGGTGGGTCACCCCTCCACTTT.

DNA of the CDR3: TGTGCCAGCAGTGCGACCGCGACGGACAACTCTGGAAACACCATATATTTT. Translation gives CASSATATDNSGNTIYF. The chain employs TRBV6-1 and TRBJ1-3, with a tentative D call TRBD1 (5 bases). This CDR3 is 17 amino acids long. Germline CDR1 is MNHNS and CDR2 is SASEGT. Trimming removed 4 bases from V and 0 bases from J, with 16 bases in between.

J is TRBJ1-5 and V is TRBV6-5; D is undetermined. This CDR3 has 13 residues. The ends were cut back, 6 bases at V and 0 bases at J, with 6 bases in the middle. CDR1 is MNHEY, CDR2 SVGAGI, per germline. The DNA of the CDR3 is TGTGCCAGCAGCGCGTATAGCAATCAGCCCCAGCATTTT. This encodes CASSAYSNQPQHF.

The chain carries TRBV29-1 and TRBJ1-1; D not certain. The CDR3 runs to 15 residues. V was clipped by 6 bases and J by 0 bases, with 17 bases between them. Germline V CDR1 and CDR2: SQVTM, ANQGSEA. The CDR3 here is CSVTPSTVMNTEAFF. The CDR3 DNA follows: TGCAGCGTCACCCCTTCCACGGTGATGAACACTGAAGCTTTCTTT.

V gene TRBV23-1 combines with J gene TRBJ2-2; the match to TRBD1 covers 8 bases. TRBV23-1 is placed among ORFs of uncertain function. The ends lost 1 base at V and 5 bases at J; junction bases unmatched: 18. This CDR3 contains 20 residues. The CDR3 nucleotides read TGCGCCAGCAGTCAATTCCCCGAGACAGGGGATCTTTGGTGGACCGGGGAGCTGTTTTTT. Translated: CASSQFPETGDLWWTGELFF.

V gene TRBV2 combines with J gene TRBJ1-5; 9 bases are a match to TRBD1. The CDR3 runs to 13 residues. J was trimmed by 4 bases and V by 6 bases; bases with no gene match: 1. Germline V CDR1 and CDR2: SNHLY, FYNNEI. CDR3 DNA: TGTGCCAGCAGGACAGGGGGAAATCAGCCCCAGCATTTT. Protein sequence: CASRTGGNQPQHF.

The V call is TRBV6-5, the J call TRBJ2-5; possibly TRBD2 for D (6 bases). Germline CDR1 and CDR2: MNHEY and SVGAGI. The germline V and J ends were trimmed by 7 bases and 4 bases, with 13 bases remaining between them. This CDR3 is 13 amino acids long. The CDR3 here is CASIQSGRETQYF. In nucleotides, the CDR3 is TGTGCCAGCATCCAATCCGGGAGAGAGACCCAGTACTTC.

The chain employs TRBV5-1 and TRBJ2-1; D possibly corresponds to TRBD1 (5 bases). The V end lost 2 bases, the J end lost 7 bases, and 7 bases lay between the germline ends. The CDR3 consists of 12 residues. In germline, CDR1 is SGHRS, CDR2 YFSETQ. Written as DNA, the CDR3 is TGCGCCAGCAGCTTCGACAGTAATGAGCAGTTCTTC. This translates into CASSFDSNEQFF.

The chain uses TRBV6-5 and TRBJ1-1, with 9 bases identical to TRBD1. Unmatched junction bases numbered 7, after V lost 6 bases and J lost 5 bases. Per germline, CDR1 MNHEY and CDR2 SVGAGI. CDR3 length: 14 residues. CDR3: CASRTGQGRTEAFF. The CDR3 DNA reads as TGTGCCAGCAGAACCGGACAGGGGCGTACTGAAGCTTTCTTT.

V and J are TRBV5-6 and TRBJ1-3; D is ambiguous. Germline V gene data show CDR1 as SGHDT and CDR2 as YYEEEE. The CDR3 spans 14 residues. Trimming pared 4 bases from V and 0 bases from J, leaving 8 bases between. This CDR3 is CASSPTVSGNTIYF. CDR3 DNA sequence: TGTGCCAGCAGCCCTACGGTCTCTGGAAACACCATATATTTT.

The genes are TRBV10-2 and TRBJ1-5; D gene unclear. The germline V and J ends were trimmed by 0 bases and 1 base, with 4 bases remaining between them. This CDR3 has 14 amino acids. CDR1 and CDR2 from the germline V gene are WSHSY and SAAADI. The CDR3: CASSESGSNQPQHF. The CDR3 nucleotides read TGCGCCAGCAGTGAGTCGGGCAGCAATCAGCCCCAGCATTTT.

The DNA for the CDR3 is TGTGCCAGCAGTTCCAGGGGCGATCAGCCCCAGCATTTT. Its protein is CASSSRGDQPQHF. The chain uses TRBV6-5 and TRBJ1-5; tentatively, D is TRBD1 (6 bases). Germline values: CDR1 MNHEY, CDR2 SVGAGI. The CDR3 runs to 13 residues. The V and J ends lost 4 bases and 5 bases respectively, with 9 bases between them.

This clone was seen a single time. The genes are TRBV14 and TRBJ2-3, with a tentative D call TRBD2 (5 bases). The CDR3 is made up of 14 amino acids. The germline V gene encodes CDR1 SGHDN and CDR2 FVKESK. Between the trimmed V and J ends, which lost 0 bases and 7 bases, there was a span of 11 bases. Here the CDR3 reads CASSQERGRNTQYF. The CDR3 DNA is TGTGCCAGCAGCCAAGAAAGAGGGCGGAATACGCAGTATTTT.

The V and J genes are TRBV10-1 and TRBJ1-2; no definite D call. CDR3 length equals 13 residues. Germline V CDR1 and CDR2: WNHNN, SYGVQD (reference sequence). V lost 3 bases and J 0 bases, leaving 5 bases between the germline ends. CDR3: CASSDTANYGYTF. DNA for the CDR3: TGCGCCAGCAGTGACACAGCTAACTATGGCTACACCTTC.

This sequence joins TRBV20-1 and TRBJ1-2, with D tentatively TRBD1 (6 bases). In germline, CDR1 is DFQATT, CDR2 SNEGSKA (reference sequence). Trimming stripped 3 bases from V and 8 bases from J, with 19 bases between. This CDR3 has 14 residues. The CDR3 spells CSASRQGRYDGYTF. The CDR3 DNA sequence: TGCAGTGCTAGTAGGCAGGGGAGATACGACGGCTACACCTTC.

The genes are TRBV14 and TRBJ1-3; D is unclear. The CDR3 loop spans 14 amino acids. V lost 4 bases and J lost 2, with 9 bases in between. Germline CDR1 SGHDN, CDR2 FVKESK. CDR3 sequence reads: CASSRTGTGNTIYF. For the CDR3, the DNA is TGTGCCAGCAGCCGAACCGGGACTGGAAACACCATATATTTT.

The V call is TRBV12-3 or TRBV12-4, the J call TRBJ1-5; D might be TRBD1 (5 bases). Trimming stripped 8 bases from V and 5 bases from J, with 13 bases between. The CDR3 runs 13 residues. DNA for the CDR3: TGTGCCAGCGGCCAGGGTACGGATCAGCCCCAGCATTTT. This encodes CASGQGTDQPQHF.

This clone was detected only once. The V call is TRBV23-1, the J call TRBJ1-5; D is uncertain. TRBV23-1 is given ORF status, its function remaining uncertain. The germline V and J ends were trimmed by 6 bases and 5 bases, with 14 bases remaining between them. The CDR3 runs 14 residues. CDR3 loop: CASRTPASHQPQHF. DNA for the CDR3: TGCGCCAGCAGAACGCCCGCGTCTCATCAGCCCCAGCATTTT.

The chain combines TRBV24-1 with TRBJ2-3; weak D call: TRBD2 (5 bases). Germline V gene lookup returns CDR1 KGHDR and CDR2 SFDVKD. V shed 7 bases and J shed 3 bases, with 10 bases lying between them. CDR3 length: 13 residues. The CDR3 DNA follows: TGTGCCACCAGCGCGCCGGGAACAGATACGCAGTATTTT. Amino acids: CATSAPGTDTQYF.

V usage is TRBV2 and J usage is TRBJ1-1; TRBD1 matches 7 bases. Germline V gene sequence: CDR1 SNHLY, CDR2 FYNNEI. Germline trimming cut 6 bases from V and 10 bases from J; bases unmatched to any gene: 14. The CDR3 is 14 amino acids. The CDR3 sequence: CASRSGRGQPTAFF. The CDR3, as DNA: TGTGCCAGCAGGTCTGGCAGGGGACAGCCTACAGCTTTCTTT.

This chain links TRBV6-6 with TRBJ1-1; 9 bases line up with TRBD1. Germline loops: CDR1 MNHNY, CDR2 SVGAGI (reference sequence). The trim removed 5 bases at V and 0 bases at J, leaving 10 bases unmatched. This CDR3 has 17 amino acids. In DNA, the CDR3 is TGTGCCAGCAGTCTACAGGGGGCGATCGACATGAACACTGAAGCTTTCTTT. Its protein is CASSLQGAIDMNTEAFF.